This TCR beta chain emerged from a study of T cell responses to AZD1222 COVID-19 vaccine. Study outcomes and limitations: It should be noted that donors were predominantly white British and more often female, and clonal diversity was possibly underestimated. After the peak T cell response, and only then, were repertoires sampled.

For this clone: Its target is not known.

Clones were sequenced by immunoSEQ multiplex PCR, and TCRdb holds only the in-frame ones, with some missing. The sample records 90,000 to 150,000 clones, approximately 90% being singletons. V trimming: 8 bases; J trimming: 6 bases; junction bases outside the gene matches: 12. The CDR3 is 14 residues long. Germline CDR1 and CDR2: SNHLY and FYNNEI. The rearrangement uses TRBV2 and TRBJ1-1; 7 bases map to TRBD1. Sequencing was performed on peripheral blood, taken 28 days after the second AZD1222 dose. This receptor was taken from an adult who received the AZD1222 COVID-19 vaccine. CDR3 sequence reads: CASGVGQGVAEAFF. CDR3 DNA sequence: TGTGCCAGCGGTGTAGGGCAGGGGGTGGCTGAAGCTTTCTTT.